These 18 T cell receptor beta chains came from one sample sequenced in a study of cytomegalovirus exposure and HLA in healthy donors (dated by TCRdb to about 2017). Library preparation was by the immunoSEQ multiplex PCR assay. TCRdb's version of the immuneACCESS table is confined to in-frame rearrangements and falls short of the full clone set. An unresolved V gene accounts for under half of the shortfall where checked; the remainder is of unknown origin. This sample is represented by some 60,000 clones; approximately 96% of them were singletons. Jointly, the top ten make up 0.9% to 1% of the sample. Input material: PBMCs. The receptors here all came from a young man in good health and CMV-seronegative.

The chain links TRBV6-5 to TRBJ1-1, with 8 bases aligning to TRBD1. Germline CDR1 and CDR2: MNHEY and SVGAGI. The CDR3 is made up of 16 amino acids. V was pared by 0 bases and J by 2 bases, with 5 bases of the junction left unmatched. The CDR3 bases are TGTGCCAGCAGTTACTCGGGGACAGGAGTAAACACTGAAGCTTTCTTT. Translated, it gives CASSYSGTGVNTEAFF.

V usage is TRBV6-1 and J usage is TRBJ2-3; D not certain. The CDR3 has 13 amino acids. CDR1 is MNHNS and CDR2 is SASEGT in the germline V gene. The V and J ends lost 11 bases and 7 bases respectively, with 19 bases between them. The CDR3: CAAAAVLRYTQYF. The CDR3 DNA follows: TGTGCCGCCGCCGCGGTCCTGAGGTATACGCAGTATTTT.

This sequence joins TRBV6-5 and TRBJ2-2, with D unclear. This CDR3 is 14 amino acids long. The V end lost 2 bases, the J end lost 1 base, and 5 bases lay between the germline ends. The germline V gene encodes CDR1 MNHEY and CDR2 SVGAGI. The CDR3 nucleotides read TGTGCCAGCAGTTACGCCAGGAACACCGGGGAGCTGTTTTTT. Protein product: CASSYARNTGELFF.

This clone was observed once. The chain employs TRBV28 and TRBJ1-4; 8 nucleotides line up with TRBD1. Per the germline V gene, CDR1 is MDHEN and CDR2 is SYDVKM. With V trimmed by 5 bases and J by 6 bases, 5 bases remained unmatched. The CDR3 loop spans 14 amino acids. The CDR3 DNA reads as TGTGCCAGCAGTCTACAGGGGGATTATGAAAAACTGTTTTTT. This encodes CASSLQGDYEKLFF.

This clone was observed a single time. The J gene is TRBJ1-5, the V gene TRBV4-1; D is unresolved. Trimming pared 1 base from V and 4 bases from J, leaving 14 bases between. The CDR3 covers 16 residues. Germline V gene data show CDR1 as MGHRA and CDR2 as YSYEKL. Here the CDR3 DNA reads TGCGCCAGCAGCCAAGTCGGAGGCCCCCCAAATCAGCCCCAGCATTTT. It encodes CASSQVGGPPNQPQHF.

The chain is built from TRBV27 and TRBJ1-6; possibly TRBD1 for D (6 bases). V was clipped by 8 bases and J by 3 bases, with 11 bases between them. The V gene's germline CDR1 is MNHEY and CDR2 SMNVEV (reference sequence). The CDR3 consists of 14 residues. The CDR3 region has the DNA TGTGCCAGCTGGGGGGGCGGCTATAATTCACCCCTCCACTTT. Residues: CASWGGGYNSPLHF.

The chain links TRBV30 to TRBJ2-7, with 11 bases aligning to TRBD2. The CDR3 sequence is 14 residues long. Germline CDR1 and CDR2: GTSNPN and SVGIG (reference sequence). The V and J ends lost 5 bases and 4 bases, in that order; junction bases with no gene match: 7. CDR3 in DNA: TGTGCCTGGTCCCTGACTAGCGGGACTTACGAGCAGTACTTC. As protein: CAWSLTSGTYEQYF.

The CDR3 DNA sequence: TGTGCCAGTATGAGCAGGGGGAGAAGTGAAGCTTTCTTT. Residues: CASMSRGRSEAFF. V gene TRBV19 combines with J gene TRBJ1-1, with TRBD1 identical over 7 bases. This CDR3 spans 13 amino acids. Germline V lookup: CDR1 LNHDA, CDR2 SQIVND (reference sequence). Unmatched junction bases numbered 9, after V lost 7 bases and J lost 7 bases.

CDR3 coding DNA: TGTGCCAGCAGACAGGGTTTTGCCTACGAGCAGTACTTC. Translated, it gives CASRQGFAYEQYF. The rearrangement uses TRBV28 and TRBJ2-7; D is possibly TRBD1 (6 bases). The CDR3 runs 13 residues. CDR1 is MDHEN and CDR2 is SYDVKM in the germline V gene. The V and J ends lost 6 bases and 2 bases respectively, with 11 bases between them.

This clone was seen a single time. The chain carries TRBV2 and TRBJ1-1; possibly TRBD1 for D (5 bases). Germline V gene lookup returns CDR1 SNHLY and CDR2 FYNNEI. This CDR3 region has 12 residues. Trimming took off 8 bases at V and 1 base at J, with 8 bases between the two ends. As DNA, the CDR3 is TGTGCCAGCTTAAGGGGGAACACTGAAGCTTTCTTT. It encodes CASLRGNTEAFF.

The V gene is TRBV9, the J gene TRBJ2-2; 7 bases agree with TRBD2. The CDR3 length is 18 residues. Unmatched junction bases numbered 8, after V lost 0 bases and J lost 0 bases. Per germline, CDR1 SGDLS and CDR2 YYNGEE. The CDR3, as DNA: TGTGCCAGCAGCGTAGAGACTAGCACCCGCGCGAACACCGGGGAGCTGTTTTTT. Residues: CASSVETSTRANTGELFF.

J is TRBJ1-2 and V is TRBV6-5; no clear D gene. Per germline, CDR1 MNHEY and CDR2 SVGAGI. V was shortened by 9 bases and J by 7 bases, with 21 bases between the two germline ends. The CDR3 sequence is 14 residues long. The chain's CDR3 is CASFPGPEVGGYTF. For the CDR3, the DNA is TGTGCCAGTTTCCCCGGACCGGAGGTGGGTGGCTACACCTTC.

The CDR3 bases are TGTGCCAGCAGCTTGGCCGAGAGACTAGCGGGTCAGGAGACCCAGTACTTC. The encoded protein is CASSLAERLAGQETQYF. The J gene is TRBJ2-5, the V gene TRBV5-8; 10 bases are a match to TRBD2. CDR1 and CDR2 (germline): SGHTS, YDEGEE. J gave up 5 bases and V 0 bases, and 10 bases lay outside the gene matches. The CDR3 length is 17 residues. The full variable domain, with the rest looked up from reference TRBV5-8 and TRBJ2-5, is EAGVTQSPTHLIKTRGQQATLRCSPISGHTSVYWYQQALGLGLQFLLWYDEGEERNRGNFPPRFSGRQFPNYSSELNVNALELEDSALYLCASSLAERLAGQETQYFGPGTRLLVL.

This chain joins TRBV18 and TRBJ2-7, with TRBD1 matching 8 bases. J gave up 4 bases and V 8 bases, and 13 bases lay outside the gene matches. This CDR3 contains 15 residues. Germline V gene sequence: CDR1 KGHSH, CDR2 LQKENI. CDR3 residues: CASLPQTGEGYEQYF. The CDR3 region has the DNA TGTGCCAGCCTCCCGCAGACAGGGGAAGGGTACGAGCAGTACTTC. Using reference TRBV18 and TRBJ2-7 for the parts outside the CDR3, the full variable domain is NAGVMQNPRHLVRRRGQEARLRCSPMKGHSHVYWYRQLPEEGLKFMVYLQKENIIDESGMPKERFSAEFPKEGPSILRIQQVVRGDSAAYFCASLPQTGEGYEQYFGPGTRLTVT.

The rearrangement uses TRBV5-1 and TRBJ1-1; D gene uncertain. This CDR3 comprises 16 residues. Germline loops: CDR1 SGHRS, CDR2 YFSETQ. V was shortened by 4 bases and J by 4 bases, with 20 bases between the two germline ends. The CDR3 DNA follows: TGCGCCAGCAGCACCGGAACTACTACACAACTCACTGAAGCTTTCTTT. It encodes CASSTGTTTQLTEAFF.

The genes are TRBV27 and TRBJ1-5, with TRBD1 matching over 7 bases. Germline lookup yields CDR1 MNHEY and CDR2 SMNVEV (reference sequence). The V and J ends lost 6 bases and 7 bases, in that order; junction bases with no gene match: 12. The CDR3 loop spans 15 amino acids. The chain's CDR3 is CASSPRQGSLQPQHF. CDR3 in DNA: TGTGCCAGCAGCCCTCGACAGGGTAGCTTACAGCCCCAGCATTTT.

CDR3 bases: TGTGCCAGCAGTGAACTGGCAGGGGACGGAGGTGGCTACACCTTC. Its protein product is CASSELAGDGGGYTF. The V and J genes are TRBV6-1 and TRBJ1-2, with D possibly matching TRBD1 (6 bases). Trimming removed 2 bases from V and 7 bases from J, with 17 bases in between. CDR3 length: 15 residues. CDR1 is MNHNS, CDR2 SASEGT, per germline.

This clone was counted a few times. The chain combines TRBV18 with TRBJ2-7; possibly TRBD2 for D (6 bases). The CDR3 has 14 amino acids. Trimming stripped 2 bases from V and 3 bases from J, with 11 bases between. Germline-derived CDR1 and CDR2 are KGHSH and LQKENI. This chain's CDR3 is CASSPSDGGYEQYF. CDR3 nucleotides: TGTGCCAGCTCACCATCGGACGGGGGCTACGAGCAGTACTTC. Based on the CDR3 plus reference TRBV18 and TRBJ2-7, the full variable domain is NAGVMQNPRHLVRRRGQEARLRCSPMKGHSHVYWYRQLPEEGLKFMVYLQKENIIDESGMPKERFSAEFPKEGPSILRIQQVVRGDSAAYFCASSPSDGGYEQYFGPGTRLTVT.